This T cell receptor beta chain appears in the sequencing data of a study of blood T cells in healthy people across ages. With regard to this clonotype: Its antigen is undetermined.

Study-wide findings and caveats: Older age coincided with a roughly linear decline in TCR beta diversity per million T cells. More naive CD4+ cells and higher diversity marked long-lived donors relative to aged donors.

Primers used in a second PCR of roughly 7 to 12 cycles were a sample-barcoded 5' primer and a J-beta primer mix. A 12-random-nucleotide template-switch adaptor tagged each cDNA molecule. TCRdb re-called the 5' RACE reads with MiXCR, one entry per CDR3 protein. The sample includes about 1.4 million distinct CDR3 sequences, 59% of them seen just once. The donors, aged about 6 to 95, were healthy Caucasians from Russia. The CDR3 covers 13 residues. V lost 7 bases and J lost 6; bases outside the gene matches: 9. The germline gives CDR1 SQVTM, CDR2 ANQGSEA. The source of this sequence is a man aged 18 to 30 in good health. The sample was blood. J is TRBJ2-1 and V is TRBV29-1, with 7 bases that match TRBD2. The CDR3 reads CSGAGSYGNEQFF. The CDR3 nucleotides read TGCAGCGGAGCGGGGAGCTACGGCAATGAGCAGTTCTTC.